These 25 T cell receptor beta chains originate from one sample sequenced in a study of tumor-infiltrating lymphocytes in localized non-small cell lung cancer. Clones were read by immunoSEQ multiplex PCR, and TCRdb kept only the in-frame ones, dropping some. The data contain 4,500 to 7,000 clones, 81% of them seen just once; the ten biggest clones take up roughly 10%. What was sequenced was lung tumor tissue. Receptors originate from a human donor with non-small cell lung cancer.

The chain joins TRBV5-1 to TRBJ2-5; 7 bases align to TRBD1. Germline loops: CDR1 SGHRS, CDR2 YFSETQ. V shed 3 bases, J shed 1 base, and the junction held 0 bases outside the gene matches. CDR3 size: 13 residues. DNA for the CDR3: TGCGCCAGCAGCTGGGACAGCCAAGAGACCCAGTACTTC. Protein sequence: CASSWDSQETQYF.

This sequence joins TRBV4-2 and TRBJ2-7, with D perhaps assigned TRBD1 or TRBD2 (6 bases each). Germline V gene data show CDR1 as LGHNA and CDR2 as YNFKEQ. Trimming took 4 bases from V and 3 from J, leaving 22 bases between them. The CDR3 contains 17 residues. CDR3 sequence: CASSRQRAGQDDYEQYF. The CDR3 DNA sequence: TGTGCCAGCAGCCGCCAGCGGGCGGGACAAGATGACTACGAGCAGTACTTC.

The chain joins TRBV9 to TRBJ2-5; a possible D gene is TRBD2 (9 bases). V was shortened by 3 bases and J by 7 bases, with 19 bases between the two germline ends. This CDR3 comprises 15 residues. The germline V gene has CDR1 SGDLS and CDR2 YYNGEE. DNA of the CDR3: TGTGCCAGCAGCGCAGGGGGCGTTAGCGGGGGGACCCAGTACTTC. This encodes CASSAGGVSGGTQYF.

This chain joins TRBV25-1 and TRBJ2-5, with a weak D call TRBD2 (6 bases). CDR1 MGHDK and CDR2 SYGVNS come from the germline V gene. The CDR3 sequence is 15 residues long. V lost 1 base, J lost 5 bases, and 14 bases lay in between. DNA for the CDR3: TGTGCCAGCAGTGAATCGGGGGAATGGCCGGAGACCCAGTACTTC. Translated, it gives CASSESGEWPETQYF.

This clone was counted between two and nine times. The chain joins TRBV19 to TRBJ2-7; no clear D. The CDR3 length is 13 residues. V was shortened by 3 bases and J by 3 bases, with 9 bases between the two germline ends. The germline V gene encodes CDR1 LNHDA and CDR2 SQIVND (reference sequence). Here the CDR3 reads CASSIGHSYEQYF. The CDR3 DNA is TGTGCCAGTAGTATCGGGCATAGCTACGAGCAGTACTTC.

Turning to this clone: An end of the junction differs from the germline gene, which may be a read error. The chain combines TRBV7-7 with TRBJ2-1; TRBD2 agrees at 9 bases. The CDR3 is 15 residues long. Per germline, CDR1 SSHAT and CDR2 FNYEAQ (reference sequence). The chain's CDR3 is CASSLGLAQGNEQFF. In DNA form, the CDR3 reads TGTGCTAGCAGCTTGGGACTAGCCCAGGGCAATGAGCAGTTCTTC.

The chain links TRBV28 to TRBJ2-3; D is unresolved. Trimming stripped 7 bases from V and 1 base from J, with 9 bases between. Germline V gives CDR1 MDHEN, CDR2 SYDVKM. The CDR3 is 13 amino acids. DNA for the CDR3: TGTGCCAGCAAAGTGGTAGGCACAGATACGCAGTATTTT. This gives the protein CASKVVGTDTQYF.

The chain has TRBV7-2 and TRBJ2-2, with D tentatively TRBD1 (6 bases). V lost 7 bases and J 7 bases, leaving 10 bases between the germline ends. The CDR3 spans 12 residues. Germline V gene sequence: CDR1 SGHTA, CDR2 FQGNSA. The CDR3 protein is CASNSGVGELFF. The CDR3 coding sequence is TGTGCCAGCAACTCAGGGGTCGGGGAGCTGTTTTTT.

The rearrangement links TRBV19 to TRBJ2-2; perhaps TRBD2 as D (5 bases). Germline V gene lookup returns CDR1 LNHDA and CDR2 SQIVND (reference sequence). Deletions cut 6 bases from V and 5 bases from J, with 13 bases between. The length of the CDR3 is 14 residues. This CDR3 is CASRKAGRTGELFF. Written as DNA, the CDR3 is TGTGCCAGTAGGAAGGCGGGTCGGACCGGGGAGCTGTTTTTT. Combining the CDR3 with reference TRBV19 and TRBJ2-2 gives the whole variable domain DGGITQSPKYLFRKEGQNVTLSCEQNLNHDAMYWYRQDPGQGLRLIYYSQIVNDFQKGDIAEGYSVSREKKESFPLTVTSAQKNPTAFYLCASRKAGRTGELFFGEGSRLTVL.

This clone was seen a few times. This chain joins TRBV11-2 and TRBJ1-3; tentative D call: TRBD1 (6 bases). This CDR3 contains 14 residues. V was shortened by 5 bases and J by 1 base, with 9 bases between the two germline ends. Germline values: CDR1 SGHAT, CDR2 FQNNGV. Here the CDR3 DNA reads TGTGCCAGCAGCCCACAGGGATCTGGAAACACCATATATTTT. Amino acid sequence: CASSPQGSGNTIYF.

The V call is TRBV5-4, the J call TRBJ2-7; the D is unclear. This CDR3 contains 13 residues. V dropped 0 bases and J dropped 2 bases, with 6 bases sitting between them. Germline CDR1 SGHNT, CDR2 YYREEE (reference sequence). CDR3 in DNA: TGTGCCAGCAGCTTGGGAGTCCCCTACGAGCAGTACTTC. Protein product: CASSLGVPYEQYF.

This clone ranks as large. The chain combines TRBV27 with TRBJ1-1; D gene uncertain. Trimming pared 6 bases from V and 2 bases from J, leaving 7 bases between. This CDR3 has 12 amino acids. Germline V gene data show CDR1 as MNHEY and CDR2 as SMNVEV (reference sequence). This CDR3 reads CASREDNTEAFF. Here the CDR3 DNA reads TGTGCCAGCAGGGAGGATAACACTGAAGCTTTCTTT.

Concerning this clone: The same CDR3 also results from other DNA sequences found in this sample. V gene TRBV7-2 combines with J gene TRBJ1-2; TRBD1 aligns across 7 bases. CDR3 length equals 16 residues. V was clipped by 4 bases and J by 2 bases; unmatched bases: 10. Germline CDR1 SGHTA, CDR2 FQGNSA. The CDR3 here is CASSSATGALNYGYTF. CDR3 nucleotides: TGTGCCAGCAGCTCCGCAACAGGGGCTCTAAACTATGGCTACACCTTC.

The sample holds a few counts of this clone. J is TRBJ1-1 and V is TRBV6-6, with D unclear. The ends were cut back, 6 bases at V and 5 bases at J, with 10 bases in the middle. Germline CDR1 is MNHNY and CDR2 is SVGAGI (reference sequence). This CDR3 is built from 12 residues. The CDR3 spells CASSRPRTEAFF. The CDR3 bases are TGTGCCAGCAGCCGGCCCCGAACTGAAGCTTTCTTT.

V is TRBV2 and J is TRBJ2-5; 7 nucleotides agree with TRBD2. The germline gives CDR1 SNHLY, CDR2 FYNNEI. The junction had 11 bases not matched to a gene; V was cut back by 6 bases and J by 7 bases. The CDR3 is made up of 14 amino acids. This CDR3 reads CASSSGTNGGTQYF. The CDR3 DNA reads as TGTGCCAGCAGCTCCGGGACTAATGGGGGGACCCAGTACTTC.

The chain links TRBV7-6 to TRBJ2-7; the match to TRBD2 covers 9 bases. Per germline, CDR1 SGHVS and CDR2 FNYEAQ. The junction had 6 bases not matched to a gene; V was cut back by 4 bases and J by 2 bases. This CDR3 contains 15 residues. The chain's CDR3 is CASSYLAGPTYEQYF. The CDR3 DNA reads TGTGCCAGCAGCTACCTAGCGGGACCAACCTACGAGCAGTACTTC.

By its share, this clone is large. The chain joins TRBV5-4 to TRBJ1-5; D unclear. V lost 0 bases and J 5 bases, leaving 12 bases between the germline ends. Germline V CDR1 and CDR2: SGHNT, YYREEE (reference sequence). The CDR3 spans 15 residues. The CDR3, as DNA: TGTGCCAGCAGCTTGGACGGGGAGGGTTATCAGCCCCAGCATTTT. It is translated as CASSLDGEGYQPQHF.

The V and J genes are TRBV5-1 and TRBJ1-5, with 8 bases that match TRBD1. This CDR3 contains 13 residues. The V gene's germline CDR1 is SGHRS and CDR2 YFSETQ. V gave up 4 bases and J gave up 5 bases; unmatched junction bases: 2. The DNA of the CDR3 is TGCGCCAGCAGCCCCAGGGGGCATCAGCCCCAGCATTTT. It is translated as CASSPRGHQPQHF.

The genes are TRBV2 and TRBJ1-1, with D unclear. Germline CDR1 and CDR2: SNHLY and FYNNEI. The CDR3 sequence is 11 residues long. V was trimmed by 6 bases and J by 4 bases, leaving 6 bases between them. The CDR3 region has the DNA TGTGCCAGCAGGCGGGGCACTGAAGCTTTCTTT. Protein product: CASRRGTEAFF.

The chain uses TRBV10-1 and TRBJ1-4, with D hard to call. CDR1 and CDR2 (germline): WNHNN, SYGVQD (reference sequence). V shed 9 bases and J shed 0 bases, with 8 bases lying between them. The CDR3 spans 13 residues. The CDR3 nucleotides read TGCGCCAGACGGGCTTCAACTAATGAAAAACTGTTTTTT. It is translated as CARRASTNEKLFF.

J is TRBJ2-1 and V is TRBV30; a possible D gene is TRBD2 (6 bases). The CDR3 is 15 residues long. The ends were cut back, 0 bases at V and 2 bases at J, with 11 bases in the middle. Germline CDR1 reads GTSNPN; CDR2 reads SVGIG (reference sequence). This CDR3 reads CAWSVHGSPYNEQFF. The CDR3 DNA reads TGTGCCTGGAGTGTACACGGGAGCCCCTACAATGAGCAGTTCTTC.

This chain connects TRBV7-3 to TRBJ2-1; 7 bases map to TRBD2. Germline V CDR1 and CDR2: SGHTA, FQGTGA. With 6 bases clipped from V and 2 bases from J, the junction kept 7 bases outside the gene matches. CDR3 length: 15 amino acids. The CDR3 spells CASSISGTPYNEQFF. The CDR3 nucleotides read TGTGCCAGCAGTATCAGCGGGACTCCCTACAATGAGCAGTTCTTC.

The CDR3 coding sequence is TGTGCCAGCAGCGATGTGAACATCGGGGTCTTGGGAGAGCAGTACTTC. Its protein is CASSDVNIGVLGEQYF. The chain has TRBV11-2 and TRBJ2-7; the D gene is possibly TRBD2 (5 bases). There are 16 residues in the CDR3. Trimming removed 5 bases at V and 7 bases at J, with 24 bases between. Germline CDR1 is SGHAT and CDR2 is FQNNGV. Full variable domain (missing parts from reference TRBV11-2 and TRBJ2-7): EAGVAQSPRYKIIEKRQSVAFWCNPISGHATLYWYQQILGQGPKLLIQFQNNGVVDDSQLPKDRFSAERLKGVDSTLKIQPAKLEDSAVYLCASSDVNIGVLGEQYFGPGTRLTVT.

The V and J genes are TRBV5-5 and TRBJ1-1, with a weak D call TRBD1 (5 bases). CDR3 length: 15 residues. Germline V lookup: CDR1 SGHKS, CDR2 YYEKEE (reference sequence). V gave up 4 bases and J gave up 2 bases, with 15 bases separating them. In DNA form, the CDR3 reads TGTGCCAGCAGCACACACAGGAACCCAAACACTGAAGCTTTCTTT. Translated, it gives CASSTHRNPNTEAFF.

The chain recombines TRBV5-1 with TRBJ2-1; tentatively, D is TRBD2 (6 bases). The CDR3 consists of 13 residues. The germline V and J ends were trimmed by 0 bases and 9 bases, with 10 bases remaining between them. The germline CDR1 and CDR2 sequences are SGHRS and YFSETQ. CDR3 sequence (DNA): TGCGCCAGCAGCTTGGATTTCGGGAGTGAGCAGTTCTTC. Protein product: CASSLDFGSEQFF.